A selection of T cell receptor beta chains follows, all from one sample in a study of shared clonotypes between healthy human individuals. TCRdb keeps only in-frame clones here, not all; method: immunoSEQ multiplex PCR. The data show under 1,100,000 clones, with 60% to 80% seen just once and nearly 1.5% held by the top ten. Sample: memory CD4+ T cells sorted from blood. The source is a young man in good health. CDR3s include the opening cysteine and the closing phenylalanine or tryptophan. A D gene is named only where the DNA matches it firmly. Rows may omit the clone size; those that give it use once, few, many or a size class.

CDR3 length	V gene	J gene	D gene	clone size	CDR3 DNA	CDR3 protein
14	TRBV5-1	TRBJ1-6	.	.	TGCGCCAGCAGCTTGGACAGAGGTTATTCACCCCTCCACTTT	CASSLDRGYSPLHF
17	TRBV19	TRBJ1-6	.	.	TGTGCCAGTAGTAATCCGGGCCTTAGCTCCTATAATTCACCCCTCCACTTT	CASSNPGLSSYNSPLHF
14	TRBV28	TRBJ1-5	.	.	TGTGCCAGCAGACAAGGGGGGACCCATCAGCCCCAGCATTTT	CASRQGGTHQPQHF
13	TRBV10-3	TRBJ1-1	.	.	TGTGCCACCCGTGGTGTTTCTGGCACTGAAGCTTTCTTT	CATRGVSGTEAFF
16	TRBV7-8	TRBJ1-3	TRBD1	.	TGTGCCAGCAGCTTGTGGACAGGAAACTCTGGAAACACCATATATTTT	CASSLWTGNSGNTIYF
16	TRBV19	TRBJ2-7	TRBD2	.	TGTGCCAGTAGTATCGGGCTAGCGGGAGGAGGAGGTGAGCAGTACTTC	CASSIGLAGGGGEQYF
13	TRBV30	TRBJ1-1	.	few	TGTGCCTGGATCCAGGGAAAAAGCCCTGAAGCTTTCTTT	CAWIQGKSPEAFF
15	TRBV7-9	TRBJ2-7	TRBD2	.	TGTGCCAGCAGCTTTAGCGGGGGGGGCTCCTACGAGCAGTACTTC	CASSFSGGGSYEQYF
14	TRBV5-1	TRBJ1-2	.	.	TGCGCCAGCAGCTTGGGGCAGGGAGGCTATGGCTACACCTTC	CASSLGQGGYGYTF
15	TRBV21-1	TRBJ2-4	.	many	TGTGCCAGCAGCAAAGGGCTACTGATCAAAAACATTCAGTACTTC	CASSKGLLIKNIQYF
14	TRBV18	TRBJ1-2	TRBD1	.	TGTGCCAGCTCCGCCGGGACAGGGGGCTATGGCTACACCTTC	CASSAGTGGYGYTF
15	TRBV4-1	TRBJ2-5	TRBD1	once	TGCGCCAGCAGCCAAGGGCGACAGGGGCAAGAGACCCAGTACTTC	CASSQGRQGQETQYF
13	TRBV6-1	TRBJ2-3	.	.	TGTGCCAGCAGGGAGGGTATCACAGATACGCAGTATTTT	CASREGITDTQYF
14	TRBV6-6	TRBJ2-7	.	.	TGTGCCAGCAGTAAAGGGGACACCACCTACGAGCAGTACTTC	CASSKGDTTYEQYF
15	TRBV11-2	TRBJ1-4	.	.	TGTGCCAGCAGCTTAGTTGGCAGGGCGGGTGAAAAACTGTTTTTT	CASSLVGRAGEKLFF
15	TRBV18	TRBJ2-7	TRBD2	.	TGTGCCAGCTCACCACCTTTGGCTAGCGGCTACGAGCAGTACTTC	CASSPPLASGYEQYF
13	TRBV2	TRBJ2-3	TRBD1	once	TGTGCCAGCAGGGGACAGGGGCCAGATACGCAGTATTTT	CASRGQGPDTQYF
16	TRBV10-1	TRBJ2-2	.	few	TGCGCCAGCAGTGGGGGGCTAGACGGCAACACCGGGGAGCTGTTTTTT	CASSGGLDGNTGELFF
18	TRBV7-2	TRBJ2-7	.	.	TGTGCCAGCAGCTCAAGCCCACTCCAGGGGCTGAGAACCTACGAGCAGTACTTC	CASSSSPLQGLRTYEQYF
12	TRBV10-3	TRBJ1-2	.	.	TGTGCCATCAGTGAGTTCAGGGTTGGCTACACCTTC	CAISEFRVGYTF
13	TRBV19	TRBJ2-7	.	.	TGTGCCAGTAAGCAGCCACCCTCCTACGAGCAGTACTTC	CASKQPPSYEQYF
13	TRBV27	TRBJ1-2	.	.	TGTGCCAGCAGCCCAGCGGGGGATTTGGGCTACACCTTC	CASSPAGDLGYTF
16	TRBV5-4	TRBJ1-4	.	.	TGTGCCAGCAGCTTGGCAATACAGGGAGCGAATGAAAAACTGTTTTTT	CASSLAIQGANEKLFF
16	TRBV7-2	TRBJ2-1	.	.	TGTGCCAGCAGCTTAGTACCGGGGTCGTACTACAATGAGCAGTTCTTC	CASSLVPGSYYNEQFF
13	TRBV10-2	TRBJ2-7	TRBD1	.	TGCGCCAGCAGTGGGGGACAGACTTACGAGCAGTACTTC	CASSGGQTYEQYF
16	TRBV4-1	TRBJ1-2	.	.	TGCGCCAGCAGCCAAGAATCTGAGTACGCTAACTATGGCTACACCTTC	CASSQESEYANYGYTF
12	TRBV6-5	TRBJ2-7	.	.	TGTGCCAGCAGGGATAAGCCTCGCGAGCAGTACTTC	CASRDKPREQYF
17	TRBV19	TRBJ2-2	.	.	TGTGCCAGTAGTCCAGGGGCCCGGACTAGTAACACCGGGGAGCTGTTTTTT	CASSPGARTSNTGELFF
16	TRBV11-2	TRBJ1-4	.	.	TGTGCCAGCAGCTTAGGCGCCGTTGCAACTAATGAAAAACTGTTTTTT	CASSLGAVATNEKLFF